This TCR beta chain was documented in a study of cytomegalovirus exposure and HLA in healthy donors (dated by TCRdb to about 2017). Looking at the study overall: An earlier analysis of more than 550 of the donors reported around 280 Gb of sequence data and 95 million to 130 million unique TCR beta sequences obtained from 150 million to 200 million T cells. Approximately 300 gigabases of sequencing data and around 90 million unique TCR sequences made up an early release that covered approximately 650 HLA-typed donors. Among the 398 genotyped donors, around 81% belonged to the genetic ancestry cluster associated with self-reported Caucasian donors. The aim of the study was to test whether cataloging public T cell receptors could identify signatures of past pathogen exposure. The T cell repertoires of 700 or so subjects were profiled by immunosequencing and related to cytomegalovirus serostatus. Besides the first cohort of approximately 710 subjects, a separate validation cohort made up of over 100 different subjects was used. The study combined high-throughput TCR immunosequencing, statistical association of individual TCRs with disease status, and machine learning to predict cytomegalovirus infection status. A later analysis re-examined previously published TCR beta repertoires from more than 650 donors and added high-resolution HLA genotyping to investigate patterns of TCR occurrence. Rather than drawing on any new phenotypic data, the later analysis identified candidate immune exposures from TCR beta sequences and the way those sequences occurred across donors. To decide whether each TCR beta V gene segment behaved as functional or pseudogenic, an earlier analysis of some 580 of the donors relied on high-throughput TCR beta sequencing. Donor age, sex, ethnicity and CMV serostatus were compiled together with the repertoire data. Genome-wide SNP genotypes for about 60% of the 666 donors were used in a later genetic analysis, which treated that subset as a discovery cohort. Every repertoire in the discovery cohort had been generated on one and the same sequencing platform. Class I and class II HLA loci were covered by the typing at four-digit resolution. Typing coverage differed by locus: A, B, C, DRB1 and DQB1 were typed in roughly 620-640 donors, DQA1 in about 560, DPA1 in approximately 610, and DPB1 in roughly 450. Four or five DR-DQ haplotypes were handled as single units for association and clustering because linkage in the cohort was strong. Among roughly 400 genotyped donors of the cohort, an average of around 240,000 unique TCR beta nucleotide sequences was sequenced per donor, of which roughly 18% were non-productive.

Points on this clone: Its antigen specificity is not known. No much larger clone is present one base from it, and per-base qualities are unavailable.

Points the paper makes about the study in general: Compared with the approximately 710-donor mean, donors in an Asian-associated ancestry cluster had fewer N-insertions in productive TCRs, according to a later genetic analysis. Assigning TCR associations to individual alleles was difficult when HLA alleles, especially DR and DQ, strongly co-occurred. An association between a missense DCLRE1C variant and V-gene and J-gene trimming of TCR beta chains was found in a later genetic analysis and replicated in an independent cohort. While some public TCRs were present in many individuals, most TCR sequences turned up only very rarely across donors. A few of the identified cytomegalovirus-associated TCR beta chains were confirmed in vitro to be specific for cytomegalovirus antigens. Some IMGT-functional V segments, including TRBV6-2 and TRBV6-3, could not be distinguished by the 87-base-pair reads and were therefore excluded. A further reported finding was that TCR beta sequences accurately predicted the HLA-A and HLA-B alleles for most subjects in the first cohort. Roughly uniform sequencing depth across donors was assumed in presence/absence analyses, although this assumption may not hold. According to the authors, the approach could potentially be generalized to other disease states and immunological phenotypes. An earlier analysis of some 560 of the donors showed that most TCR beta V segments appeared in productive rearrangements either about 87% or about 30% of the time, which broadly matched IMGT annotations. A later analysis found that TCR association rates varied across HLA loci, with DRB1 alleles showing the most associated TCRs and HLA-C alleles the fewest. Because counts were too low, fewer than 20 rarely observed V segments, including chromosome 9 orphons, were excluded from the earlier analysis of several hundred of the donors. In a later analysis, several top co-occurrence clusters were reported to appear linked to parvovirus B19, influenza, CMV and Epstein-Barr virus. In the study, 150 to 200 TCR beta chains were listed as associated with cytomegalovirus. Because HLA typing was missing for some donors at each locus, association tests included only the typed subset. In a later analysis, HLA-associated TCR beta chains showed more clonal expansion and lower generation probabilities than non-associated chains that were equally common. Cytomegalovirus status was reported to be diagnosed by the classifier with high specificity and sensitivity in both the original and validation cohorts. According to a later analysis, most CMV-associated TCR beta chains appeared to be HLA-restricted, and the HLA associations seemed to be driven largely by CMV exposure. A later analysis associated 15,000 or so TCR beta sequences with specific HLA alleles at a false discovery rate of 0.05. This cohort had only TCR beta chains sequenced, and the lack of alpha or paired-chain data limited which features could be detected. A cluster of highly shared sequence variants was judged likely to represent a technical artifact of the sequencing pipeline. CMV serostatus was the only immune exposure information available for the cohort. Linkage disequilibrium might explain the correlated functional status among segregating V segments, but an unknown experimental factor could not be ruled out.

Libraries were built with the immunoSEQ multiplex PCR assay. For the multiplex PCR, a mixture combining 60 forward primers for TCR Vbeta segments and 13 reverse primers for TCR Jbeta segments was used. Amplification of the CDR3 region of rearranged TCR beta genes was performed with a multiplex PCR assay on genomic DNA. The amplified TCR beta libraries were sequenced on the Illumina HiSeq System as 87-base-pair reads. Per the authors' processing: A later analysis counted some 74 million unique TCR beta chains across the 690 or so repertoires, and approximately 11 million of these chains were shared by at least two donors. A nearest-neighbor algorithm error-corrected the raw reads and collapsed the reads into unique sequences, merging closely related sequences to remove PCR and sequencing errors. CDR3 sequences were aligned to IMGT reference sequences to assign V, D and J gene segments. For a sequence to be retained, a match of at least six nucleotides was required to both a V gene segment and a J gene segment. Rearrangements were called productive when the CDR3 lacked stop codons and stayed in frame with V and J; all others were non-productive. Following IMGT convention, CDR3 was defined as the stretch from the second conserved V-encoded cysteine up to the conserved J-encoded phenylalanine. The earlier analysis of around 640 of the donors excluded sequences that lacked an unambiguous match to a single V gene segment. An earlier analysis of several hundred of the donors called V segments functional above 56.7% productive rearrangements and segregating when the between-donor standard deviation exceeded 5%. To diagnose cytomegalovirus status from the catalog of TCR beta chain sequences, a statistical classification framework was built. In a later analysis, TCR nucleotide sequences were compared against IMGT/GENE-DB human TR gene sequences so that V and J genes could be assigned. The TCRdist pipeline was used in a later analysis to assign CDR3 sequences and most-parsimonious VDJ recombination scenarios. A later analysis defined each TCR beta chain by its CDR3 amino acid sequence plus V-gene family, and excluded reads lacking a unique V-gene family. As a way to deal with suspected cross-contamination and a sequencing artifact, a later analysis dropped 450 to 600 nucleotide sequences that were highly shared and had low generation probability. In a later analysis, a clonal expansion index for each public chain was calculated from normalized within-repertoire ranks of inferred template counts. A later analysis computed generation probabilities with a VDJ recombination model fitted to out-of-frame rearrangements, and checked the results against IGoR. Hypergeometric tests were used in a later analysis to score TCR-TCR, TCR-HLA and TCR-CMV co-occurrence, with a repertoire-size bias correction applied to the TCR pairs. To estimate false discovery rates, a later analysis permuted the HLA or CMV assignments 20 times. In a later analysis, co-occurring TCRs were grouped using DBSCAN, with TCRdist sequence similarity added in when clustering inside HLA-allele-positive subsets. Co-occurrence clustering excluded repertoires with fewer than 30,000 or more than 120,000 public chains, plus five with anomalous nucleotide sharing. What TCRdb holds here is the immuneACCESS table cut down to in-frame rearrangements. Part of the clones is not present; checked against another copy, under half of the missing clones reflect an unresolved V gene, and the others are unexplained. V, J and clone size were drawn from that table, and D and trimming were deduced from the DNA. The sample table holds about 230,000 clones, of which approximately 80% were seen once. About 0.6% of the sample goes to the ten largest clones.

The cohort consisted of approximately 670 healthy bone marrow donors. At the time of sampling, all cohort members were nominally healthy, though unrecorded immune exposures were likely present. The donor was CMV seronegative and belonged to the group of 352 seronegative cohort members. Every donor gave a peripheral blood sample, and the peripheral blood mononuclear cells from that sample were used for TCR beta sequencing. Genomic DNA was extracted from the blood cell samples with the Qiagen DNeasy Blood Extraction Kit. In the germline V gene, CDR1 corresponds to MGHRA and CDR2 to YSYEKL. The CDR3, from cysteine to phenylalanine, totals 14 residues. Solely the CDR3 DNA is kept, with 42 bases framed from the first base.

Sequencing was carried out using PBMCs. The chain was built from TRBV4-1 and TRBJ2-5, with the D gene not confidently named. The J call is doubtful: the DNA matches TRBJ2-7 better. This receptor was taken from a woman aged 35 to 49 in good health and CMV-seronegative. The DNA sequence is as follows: TGCGCCAGCAGCCAAGTGGCAGGCTCCTACGAGCAGTACTTC. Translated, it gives CASSQVAGSYEQYF.